These 3 T cell receptor beta chains were sequenced from one sample in a study of blood T cell repertoires in COVID-19. TCRdb's copy holds only in-frame clones and misses some; the assay was immunoSEQ multiplex PCR. In the table there are 250,000 to 350,000 clones, about 88% of which are singletons. Sequenced sample: peripheral blood. These receptor sequences come from a woman in her 30s with COVID-19, enrolled during active disease.

This clone was detected a few times. This sequence joins TRBV7-2 and TRBJ1-5; 7 bases match TRBD1. Losses at the gene ends were 1 base for V and 6 bases for J; bases not matched to a gene: 6. The CDR3 is made up of 15 amino acids. The germline V gene encodes CDR1 SGHTA and CDR2 FQGNSA. This chain's CDR3 is CASSLEAGGGQPQHF. The CDR3 DNA sequence: TGTGCCAGCAGCTTAGAAGCAGGGGGTGGTCAGCCCCAGCATTTT.

The V call is TRBV12-5, the J call TRBJ2-5; perhaps TRBD2 as D (6 bases). Trimming took off 10 bases at V and 4 bases at J, with 13 bases between the two ends. CDR1 LGHNT and CDR2 FRNRAP come from the germline V gene. This CDR3 contains 12 residues. CDR3 nucleotides: TGTGCTACAGGAAGGGACTCAGAGACCCAGTACTTC. It codes for CATGRDSETQYF.

The chain combines TRBV7-9 with TRBJ1-1; 7 bases align to TRBD1. Germline V gene sequence: CDR1 SEHNR, CDR2 FQNEAQ (reference sequence). The CDR3 length is 12 residues. Trimming removed 3 bases from V and 8 bases from J; junction bases left unmatched: 3. The CDR3 DNA follows: TGTGCCAGCAGCTTGGAGACAGGGGAAGCTTTCTTT. Amino acids: CASSLETGEAFF.